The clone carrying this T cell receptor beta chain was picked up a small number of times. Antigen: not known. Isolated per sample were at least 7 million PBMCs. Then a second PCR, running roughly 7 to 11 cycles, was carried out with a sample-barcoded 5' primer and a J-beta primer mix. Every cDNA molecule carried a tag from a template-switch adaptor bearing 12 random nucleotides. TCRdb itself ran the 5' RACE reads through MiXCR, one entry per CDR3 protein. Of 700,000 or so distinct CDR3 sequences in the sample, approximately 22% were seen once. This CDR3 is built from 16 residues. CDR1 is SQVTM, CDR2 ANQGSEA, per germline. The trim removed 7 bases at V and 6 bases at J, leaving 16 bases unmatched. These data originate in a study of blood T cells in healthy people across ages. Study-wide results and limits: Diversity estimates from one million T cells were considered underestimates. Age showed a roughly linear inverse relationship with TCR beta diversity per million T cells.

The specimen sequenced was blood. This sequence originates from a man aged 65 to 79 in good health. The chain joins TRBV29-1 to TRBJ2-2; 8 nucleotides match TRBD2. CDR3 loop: CSADFGTSYSSGELFF. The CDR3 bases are TGCAGCGCAGATTTTGGGACTAGTTATTCTTCCGGGGAGCTGTTTTTT.